This TCR beta chain came from a study of blood T cell repertoires in COVID-19. Study details: Whether acute or convalescent, the COVID-19 samples came from the United States, Italy and Spain. PBMCs, B-cell-depleted T cells, or T cells were the source of the cDNA or gDNA that made up the material.

In germline, CDR1 is SGHDT, CDR2 YYEEEE. Between the trimmed V and J ends, which lost 3 bases and 0 bases, there was a span of 16 bases. The CDR3 runs 17 residues. As originally analysed: Quantification of nucleated cells was approximated via reference gene primer amplification. Profiled with immunoSEQ multiplex PCR; TCRdb holds only in-frame clones, not every one. D and trimming come from the DNA, and the V and J calls and clone size come from that table. The sample has under 200,000 clones, roughly 84% seen once. The sequenced material came from peripheral blood. This TCR came from a human donor with acute or convalescent COVID-19. The donor label of this sample is uncertain. The chain uses TRBV5-6 and TRBJ2-4, with D possibly being TRBD1 (6 bases). The CDR3 nucleotides read TGTGCCAGCAGCTCTTATCGGACAGACCTAGCCAAAAACATTCAGTACTTC. It codes for CASSSYRTDLAKNIQYF.